The 8 T cell receptor beta chains reported below all come from one sample, sequenced in a study of early T cells in non-severe SARS-CoV-2 infection. TCRdb reanalysed the 5' RACE reads using MiXCR and keeps one entry per CDR3 protein. The table lists approximately 69,000 distinct CDR3 sequences, about an eighth of them singletons. The starting material was whole blood, obtained at baseline. The receptors originated from an adult who was a healthcare worker with PCR-confirmed SARS-CoV-2 infection or an uninfected control (not recorded which).

A few counts support this clonotype. The J gene is TRBJ2-3, the V gene TRBV21-1; TRBD2 is taken as the D call from the table, unchecked against the DNA. TRBV21-1 has pseudogene status. The CDR3 has 18 amino acids. The CDR3 sequence: CASSKGKRDGRRTDTQYF. CDR3 nucleotides: TGTGCCAGCAGCAAGGGAAAGCGGGACGGTCGACGCACAGATACGCAGTATTTT.

The chain couples TRBV11-2 to TRBJ2-1; D uncertain. V was shortened by 3 bases and J by 4 bases, with 13 bases between the two germline ends. The CDR3 covers 15 residues. The V gene's germline CDR1 is SGHAT and CDR2 FQNNGV. CDR3 bases: TGTGCCAGCAGCTTTTCGGGCACGGCTTACAATGAGCAGTTCTTC. Protein product: CASSFSGTAYNEQFF.

The J gene is TRBJ2-5, the V gene TRBV18, with D possibly matching TRBD1 (5 bases). The germline CDR1 and CDR2 sequences are KGHSH and LQKENI. The V gene lost 6 bases and the J gene lost 4 bases, with 9 bases spanning the gap. The CDR3 covers 12 residues. CDR3 region: CASSNQGETQYF. CDR3 DNA: TGTGCCAGCTCTAACCAGGGAGAGACCCAGTACTTC.

This clonotype was recorded at least ten times. The genes are TRBV12-3 or TRBV12-4 and TRBJ1-2; 7 bases match TRBD1. This CDR3 has 14 amino acids. J gave up 2 bases and V 5 bases, and 5 bases lay outside the gene matches. The CDR3 coding sequence is TGTGCCAGCAGTCGACAGGGATTGAACTATGGCTACACCTTC. This sequence encodes CASSRQGLNYGYTF.

The genes are TRBV21-1 and TRBJ1-5; TRBD1, the table's D call, was not compared with the DNA. TRBV21-1 is classified as a pseudogene. The CDR3 spans 19 residues. The CDR3 DNA reads as TGTGCCAGCAGCAAAGAAGAAACCCGGAAGGGGGGAGGCAATCAGCCCCAGCATTTT. Translated, it gives CASSKEETRKGGGNQPQHF.

This clonotype was counted many times. This sequence joins TRBV12-3 or TRBV12-4 and TRBJ1-1; D might be TRBD1 (6 bases). This CDR3 is built from 14 residues. Trimming shortened V by 6 bases and J by 4 bases, and 15 bases separated the two germline ends. CDR3 in DNA: TGTGCCAGCAGGTTGGACAGAGGACTCACTGAAGCTTTCTTT. It encodes CASRLDRGLTEAFF.

This chain uses TRBV27 with TRBJ2-2; 14 bases fit TRBD2. The J segment lost 5 bases and the V segment lost 3 bases, leaving 11 bases of the junction unmatched. Germline V CDR1 and CDR2: MNHEY, SMNVEV (reference sequence). The CDR3 extends over 19 amino acids. CDR3 DNA: TGTGCCAGCAGTTTCCGGCGGAGGACTAGCGGGGGGTCTACCGGGGAGCTGTTTTTT. Its protein is CASSFRRRTSGGSTGELFF.

A few counts support this clonotype. This chain joins TRBV7-2 and TRBJ2-1, with a possible D match to TRBD1 (5 bases). Trimming removed 3 bases from V and 5 bases from J, with 11 bases in between. Germline lookup yields CDR1 SGHTA and CDR2 FQGNSA. CDR3 length: 14 residues. CDR3 residues: CASSFRARDNEQFF. CDR3 DNA: TGTGCCAGCAGCTTCCGGGCCAGGGACAATGAGCAGTTCTTC.